This is a list of T cell receptor beta chains from one sample in a study of shared clonotypes between healthy human individuals. This table comes from immunoSEQ multiplex PCR, and its TCRdb copy is limited to in-frame clones, with some not included. The sample lists about 470,000 clones; roughly 77% were seen once. Source material: PBMCs. These receptors were collected from a woman aged 35 to 49 in good health. Some clones in this sample may be carry-over from other donors' samples. Each CDR3 is given with its conserved first and last residue. A D gene is named only where the DNA matches it firmly. Some rows mark clone size as missing; the rest say once, few, many or name a class of expanded clone.

V	D	J	size	DNA	CDR3
TRBV28	NA	TRBJ2-2	NA	TGTGCCAGTGTAACCGCGGGGAGGGGGACCGGGGAGCTGTTTTTT	CASVTAGRGTGELFF
TRBV21-1	NA	TRBJ2-1	NA	TGTGCCAGCAGCAAAGGACAGCTCTACAATGAGCAGTTCTTC	CASSKGQLYNEQFF
TRBV27	TRBD1	TRBJ2-7	NA	TGTGCCAGCAGGGGGGACAGGGGTTTATACGAGCAGTACTTC	CASRGDRGLYEQYF
TRBV14	NA	TRBJ2-5	few	TGTGCCAGCAGCGTCCAAGAGACCCAGTACTTC	CASSVQETQYF
TRBV20-1	TRBD1	TRBJ2-5	few	TGCAGTGCTAGCCGACAGGGGGAGCAGTACTTC	CSASRQGEQYF
TRBV5-1	NA	TRBJ2-1	NA	TGCGCCAGTCGCGATTACCTTAAAACGGGCAATGAGCAGTTCTTC	CASRDYLKTGNEQFF
TRBV11-2	TRBD1	TRBJ1-4	once	TGTGCCAGCAGCTTCGGGACAGGGCGTCGAAAACTGTTTTTT	CASSFGTGRRKLFF
TRBV27	TRBD1	TRBJ2-7	NA	TGTGCCAGCAGTAGAACCGGGACAGGGGGTAGGGAGCAGTACTTC	CASSRTGTGGREQYF
TRBV6-6	NA	TRBJ2-6	NA	TGTGCCAGCGCCTCGGACGGGAGCTCTGGGGCCAACGTCCTGACTTTC	CASASDGSSGANVLTF
TRBV6-5	NA	TRBJ2-7	NA	TGTGCCAGCTGGAGGTCCTCAAAGGGATCCTACGAGCAGTACTTC	CASWRSSKGSYEQYF
TRBV7-9	NA	TRBJ1-1	NA	TGTGCCAGCAGCTTATTAGGGGCGGGAGGGAATATGAACACTGAAGCTTTCTTT	CASSLLGAGGNMNTEAFF
TRBV6-6	TRBD2	TRBJ2-2	NA	TGTGCCAGCAGTTGGGGGGAGGGACACACCGGGGAGCTGTTTTTT	CASSWGEGHTGELFF
TRBV6-4	NA	TRBJ1-5	NA	TGTGCCAGCAGTGGCTCAGCCAATCAGCCCCAGCATTTT	CASSGSANQPQHF
TRBV2	TRBD1	TRBJ1-4	few	TGTGCCAGCAGTGATTCGGCGACAGGGGGCAGGAAACTGTTTTTT	CASSDSATGGRKLFF
TRBV28	TRBD1	TRBJ2-5	NA	TGTGCCAGCAGTTCAGGGGGCGGGGAGACCCAGTACTTC	CASSSGGGETQYF
TRBV5-1	NA	TRBJ1-4	few	TGCGCCAGCAGCATTCGACAGCCTGCAACTAATGAAAAACTGTTTTTT	CASSIRQPATNEKLFF
TRBV19	NA	TRBJ1-1	NA	TGTGCCAGTAGTATTCAGGGTCCCACTGAAGCTTTCTTT	CASSIQGPTEAFF
TRBV6-5	NA	TRBJ2-2	NA	TGTGCCAGCAGTTACTCGCGGAACCCCTCGCACGGGGAGCTGTTTTTT	CASSYSRNPSHGELFF
TRBV5-4	NA	TRBJ2-5	NA	TGTGCCAGCAGCTTCAGACTAGGGCCCTGGGAGACCCAGTACTTC	CASSFRLGPWETQYF
TRBV6-6	NA	TRBJ1-4	few	TGTGCCAGCAGTTACTCGGACACGATAAATGAAAAACTGTTTTTT	CASSYSDTINEKLFF
TRBV6-1	NA	TRBJ2-7	NA	TGTGCCAGCAGTCGGACACAACTCTCCTACGAGCAGTACTTC	CASSRTQLSYEQYF
TRBV7-9	TRBD2	TRBJ2-3	NA	TGTGCCAGCAGCCCGGGCGGGGGGGGCACAGATACGCAGTATTTT	CASSPGGGGTDTQYF
TRBV5-8	NA	TRBJ2-7	NA	TGTGCCAGCAGCCTCCTCCCCAGGGGGGACGAGCAGTACTTC	CASSLLPRGDEQYF
TRBV4-2	NA	TRBJ1-4	few	TGTGCCAGCAGCCAACCTCCGGGACACCTAAAAATTGCAACTAATGAAAAACTGTTTTTT	CASSQPPGHLKIATNEKLFF
TRBV11-3	NA	TRBJ2-1	NA	TGTGCCAGCAGCTTAGGAGGCTCCTACAATGAGCAGTTCTTC	CASSLGGSYNEQFF
TRBV5-6	NA	TRBJ2-7	NA	TGTGCCAGCAGCTTTCTAGGGAGGAGACACGAGCAGTACTTC	CASSFLGRRHEQYF
TRBV7-8	NA	TRBJ1-2	few	TGTGCCAGCAGCCCGGGACCGAACTATGGCTACACCTTC	CASSPGPNYGYTF
TRBV5-1	TRBD1	TRBJ2-7	NA	TGCGCCAGCAGCCAAAACCCGGGACAGGGCTACTACGAGCAGTACTTC	CASSQNPGQGYYEQYF
TRBV13	NA	TRBJ1-2	NA	TGTGCCAGCAGCCCCGGGGGGGGCGCCCGATATGGCTACACCTTC	CASSPGGGARYGYTF
TRBV5-1	NA	TRBJ2-1	NA	TGCGCCACCAGACTGGGGGGGGCTTACAATGAGCAGTTCTTC	CATRLGGAYNEQFF
TRBV5-6	NA	TRBJ2-7	many	TGTGCCAGCAGCTTGGCGCCTAGTTGGGTCTACGAGCAGTACTTC	CASSLAPSWVYEQYF
TRBV10-1	NA	TRBJ2-7	NA	TGCGCCAGCAGTGAGGACAGCGCGGGGGCCAACGAGCAGTACTTC	CASSEDSAGANEQYF
TRBV10-3	NA	TRBJ2-2	few	TGTGCCATCAGTGGCAGGACGAACACCGGGGAGCTGTTTTTT	CAISGRTNTGELFF